This T cell receptor (beta chain) was found in a study of technical replicates of blood from a few donors. Libraries were prepared by immunoSEQ multiplex PCR; TCRdb keeps only in-frame clonotypes and omits some of them. The data contain 95,000 or so clones, around 95% of them singletons. This clone was detected once. The CDR3 totals 14 residues. V was cut by 2 bases and J by 3 bases, with 8 bases left in between. The V gene's germline CDR1 is SGHVS and CDR2 FQNEAQ. The V and J genes are TRBV7-8 and TRBJ2-1; weak D call: TRBD2 (6 bases). This TCR was recovered from a human donor in good health. The sequenced sample consisted of T cells isolated from PBMCs. In DNA form, the CDR3 reads TGTGCCAGCAGCTTAAGCGGGCGCTACAATGAGCAGTTCTTC. This translates into CASSLSGRYNEQFF.